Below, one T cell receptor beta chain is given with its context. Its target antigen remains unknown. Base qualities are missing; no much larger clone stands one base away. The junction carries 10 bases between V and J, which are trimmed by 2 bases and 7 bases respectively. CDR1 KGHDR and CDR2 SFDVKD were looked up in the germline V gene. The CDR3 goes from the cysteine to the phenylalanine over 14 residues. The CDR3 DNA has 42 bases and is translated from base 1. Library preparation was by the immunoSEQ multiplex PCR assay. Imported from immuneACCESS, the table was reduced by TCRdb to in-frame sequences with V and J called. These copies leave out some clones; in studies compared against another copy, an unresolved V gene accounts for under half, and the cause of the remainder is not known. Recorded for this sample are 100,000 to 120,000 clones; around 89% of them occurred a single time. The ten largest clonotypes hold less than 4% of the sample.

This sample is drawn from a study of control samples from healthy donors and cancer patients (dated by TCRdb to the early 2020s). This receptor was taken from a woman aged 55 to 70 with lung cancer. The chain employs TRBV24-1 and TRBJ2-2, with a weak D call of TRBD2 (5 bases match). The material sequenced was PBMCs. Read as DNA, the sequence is TGTGCCACCAGTGATTCCTGGACTGGCGGGGAGCTGTTTTTT. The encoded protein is CATSDSWTGGELFF.